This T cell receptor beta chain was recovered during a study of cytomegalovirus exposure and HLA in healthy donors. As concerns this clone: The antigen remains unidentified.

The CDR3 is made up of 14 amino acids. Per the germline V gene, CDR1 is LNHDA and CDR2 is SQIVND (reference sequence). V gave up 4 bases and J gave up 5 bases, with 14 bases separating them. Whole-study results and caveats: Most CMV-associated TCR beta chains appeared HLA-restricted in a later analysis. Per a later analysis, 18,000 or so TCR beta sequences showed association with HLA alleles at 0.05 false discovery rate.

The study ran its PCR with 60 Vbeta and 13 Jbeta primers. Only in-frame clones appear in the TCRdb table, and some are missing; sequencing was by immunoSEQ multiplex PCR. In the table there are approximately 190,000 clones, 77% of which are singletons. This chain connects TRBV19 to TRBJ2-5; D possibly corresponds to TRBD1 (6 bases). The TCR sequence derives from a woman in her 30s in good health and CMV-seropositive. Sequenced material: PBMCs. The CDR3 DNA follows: TGTGCCAGTAGTACCTACAGGGATAAGGAGACCCAGTACTTC. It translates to CASSTYRDKETQYF.